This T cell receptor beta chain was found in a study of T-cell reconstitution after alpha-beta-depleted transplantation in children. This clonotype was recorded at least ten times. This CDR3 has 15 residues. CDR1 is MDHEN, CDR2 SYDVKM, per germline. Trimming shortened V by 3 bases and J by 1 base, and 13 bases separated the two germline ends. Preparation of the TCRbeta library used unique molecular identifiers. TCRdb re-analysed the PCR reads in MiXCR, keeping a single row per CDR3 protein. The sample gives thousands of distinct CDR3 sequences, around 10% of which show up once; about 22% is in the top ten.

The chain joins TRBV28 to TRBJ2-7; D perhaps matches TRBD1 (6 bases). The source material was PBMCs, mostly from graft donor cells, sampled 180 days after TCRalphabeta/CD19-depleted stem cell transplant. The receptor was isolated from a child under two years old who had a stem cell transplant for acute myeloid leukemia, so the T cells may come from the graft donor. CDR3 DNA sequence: TGTGCCAGCAGTTTGGCCCCAACAGGGTCCTACGAGCAGTACTTC. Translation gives CASSLAPTGSYEQYF.